This TCR beta chain stems from a study of blood T cell repertoires in COVID-19. Across the study: PBMCs, B-cell-depleted T cells, or T cells were the source of the cDNA or gDNA that made up the material.

Per the study methods: Reference gene primer amplification in the assay estimated nucleated cell counts. Method: immunoSEQ multiplex PCR; TCRdb's copy keeps in-frame clones and lacks some. The DNA gave D and trimming, while V, J and clone size come from that table. The sample records 140,000 to 150,000 clones, around 72% being singletons. This clone was recorded only once. This clonotype originated in a woman aged 60-70 years with acute or convalescent COVID-19. The sequencing sample was made of peripheral blood.

The CDR3 nucleotides are TGTGCCATCAGTGGGGCGGGAGGGCCCAATGAGCAGTTCTTC. Translation gives CAISGAGGPNEQFF. The chain carries TRBV10-3 and TRBJ2-1; 9 bases are a match to TRBD2. The CDR3 consists of 14 residues. CDR1 ENHRY and CDR2 SYGVKD come from the germline V gene. Trimming at V came to 4 bases and at J to 6 bases, leaving 4 bases not matched to a gene.